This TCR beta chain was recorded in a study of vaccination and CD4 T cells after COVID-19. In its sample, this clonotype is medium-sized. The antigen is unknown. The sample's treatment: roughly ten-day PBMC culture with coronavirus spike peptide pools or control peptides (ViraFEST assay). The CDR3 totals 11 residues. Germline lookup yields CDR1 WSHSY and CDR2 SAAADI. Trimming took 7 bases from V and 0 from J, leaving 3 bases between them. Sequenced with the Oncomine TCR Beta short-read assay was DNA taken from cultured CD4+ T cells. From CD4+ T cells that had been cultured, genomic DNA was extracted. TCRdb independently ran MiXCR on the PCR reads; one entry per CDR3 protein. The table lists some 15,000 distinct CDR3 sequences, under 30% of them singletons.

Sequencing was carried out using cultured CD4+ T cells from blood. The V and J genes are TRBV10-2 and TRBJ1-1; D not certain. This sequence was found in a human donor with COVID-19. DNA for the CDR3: TGCGCCAGCACTATGAACACTGAAGCTTTCTTT. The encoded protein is CASTMNTEAFF.